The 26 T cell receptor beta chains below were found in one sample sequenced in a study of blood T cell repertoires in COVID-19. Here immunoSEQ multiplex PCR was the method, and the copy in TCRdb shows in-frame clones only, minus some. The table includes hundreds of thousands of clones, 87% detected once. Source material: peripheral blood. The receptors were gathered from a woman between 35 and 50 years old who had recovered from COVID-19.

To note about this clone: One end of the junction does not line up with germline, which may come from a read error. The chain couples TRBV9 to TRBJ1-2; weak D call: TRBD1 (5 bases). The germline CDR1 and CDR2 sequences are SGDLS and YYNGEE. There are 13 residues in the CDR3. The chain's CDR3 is CASSVGNRNGYTF. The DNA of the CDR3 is TGTGCCAGCAGCGTAGGGAACAGGAATGGGTACACCTTC.

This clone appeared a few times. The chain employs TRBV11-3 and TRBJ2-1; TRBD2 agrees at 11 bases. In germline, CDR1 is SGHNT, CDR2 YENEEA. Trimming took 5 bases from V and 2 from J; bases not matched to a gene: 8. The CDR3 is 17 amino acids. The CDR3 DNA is TGTGCCAGCAGCATAGCCGGGACTAGCGGAACCTACAATGAGCAGTTCTTC. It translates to CASSIAGTSGTYNEQFF.

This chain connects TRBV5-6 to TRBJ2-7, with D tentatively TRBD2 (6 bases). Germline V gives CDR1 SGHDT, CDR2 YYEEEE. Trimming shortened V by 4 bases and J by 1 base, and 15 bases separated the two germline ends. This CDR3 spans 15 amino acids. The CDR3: CASSLRRVQSYEQYF. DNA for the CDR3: TGTGCCAGCAGCCTCCGGAGGGTCCAATCCTACGAGCAGTACTTC.

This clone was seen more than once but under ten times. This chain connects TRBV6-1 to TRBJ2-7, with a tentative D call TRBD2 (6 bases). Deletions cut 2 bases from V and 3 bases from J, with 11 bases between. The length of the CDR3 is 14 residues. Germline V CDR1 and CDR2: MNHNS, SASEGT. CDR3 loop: CASSESGGNYEQYF. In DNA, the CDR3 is TGTGCCAGCAGTGAAAGTGGAGGGAACTACGAGCAGTACTTC.

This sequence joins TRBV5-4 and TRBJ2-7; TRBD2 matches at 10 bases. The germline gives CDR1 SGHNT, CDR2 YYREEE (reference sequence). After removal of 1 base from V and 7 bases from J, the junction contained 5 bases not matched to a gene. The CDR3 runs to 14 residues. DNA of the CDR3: TGTGCCAGCAGCTTGACTAGCGGGGTGAGGGAGCAGTACTTC. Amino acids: CASSLTSGVREQYF.

Here the CDR3 reads CASSQLDNRGLRSPYEQYF. CDR3 DNA sequence: TGCGCCAGCAGCCAACTTGATAACAGGGGGCTTCGATCCCCCTACGAGCAGTACTTC. This chain joins TRBV4-3 and TRBJ2-7, with 9 bases that match TRBD1. The CDR3 totals 19 residues. Germline V gives CDR1 LGHNA, CDR2 YSLEER. V dropped 2 bases and J dropped 2; count of bases not matched to a gene: 16.

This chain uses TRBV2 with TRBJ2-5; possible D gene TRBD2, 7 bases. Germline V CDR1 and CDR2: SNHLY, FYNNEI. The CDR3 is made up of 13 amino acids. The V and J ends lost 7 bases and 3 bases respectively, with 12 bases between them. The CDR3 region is CASTRGAKETQYF. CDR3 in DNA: TGTGCCAGCACTCGGGGGGCTAAAGAGACCCAGTACTTC.

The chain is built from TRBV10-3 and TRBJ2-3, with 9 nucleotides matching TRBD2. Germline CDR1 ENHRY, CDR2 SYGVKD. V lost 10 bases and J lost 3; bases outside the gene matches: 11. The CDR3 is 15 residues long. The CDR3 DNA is TGTGCCACCCTGTCTAGCGGGGATTATACAGATACGCAGTATTTT. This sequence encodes CATLSSGDYTDTQYF.

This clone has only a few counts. CDR3 nucleotide sequence: TGTGCCACCAGTGATTTGTACGGGGGGGCCGGGGAGCTGTTTTTT. Amino acids: CATSDLYGGAGELFF. The V call is TRBV24-1, the J call TRBJ2-2, with 8 bases aligning to TRBD2. From germline, CDR1 is KGHDR and CDR2 SFDVKD. CDR3 size: 15 residues. J lost 6 bases, V lost 0 bases, and 2 bases had no gene match.

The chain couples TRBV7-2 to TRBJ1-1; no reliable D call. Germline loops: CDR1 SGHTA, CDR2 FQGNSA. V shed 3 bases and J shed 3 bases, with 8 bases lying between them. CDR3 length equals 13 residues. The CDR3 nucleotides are TGTGCCAGCAGCTTTTGGTCGGACACTGAAGCTTTCTTT. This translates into CASSFWSDTEAFF.

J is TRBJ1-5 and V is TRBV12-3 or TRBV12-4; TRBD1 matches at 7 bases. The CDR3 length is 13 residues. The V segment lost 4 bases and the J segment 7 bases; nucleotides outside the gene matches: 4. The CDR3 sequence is CASSWFRGQPQHF. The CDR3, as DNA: TGTGCCAGCAGTTGGTTCAGGGGGCAGCCCCAGCATTTT.

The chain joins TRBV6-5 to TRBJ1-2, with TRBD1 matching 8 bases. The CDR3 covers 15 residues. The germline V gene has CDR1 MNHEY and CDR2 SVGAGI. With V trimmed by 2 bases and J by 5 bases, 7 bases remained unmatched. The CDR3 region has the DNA TGTGCCAGCAGTTACGGACAGGGTCACCATTATGGCTACACCTTC. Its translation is CASSYGQGHHYGYTF.

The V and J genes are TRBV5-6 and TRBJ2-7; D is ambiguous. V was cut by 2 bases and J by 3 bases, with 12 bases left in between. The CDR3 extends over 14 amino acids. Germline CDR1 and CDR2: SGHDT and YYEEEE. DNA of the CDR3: TGTGCCAGCAGCTTTCGAGGCCGCTACTACGAGCAGTACTTC. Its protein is CASSFRGRYYEQYF.

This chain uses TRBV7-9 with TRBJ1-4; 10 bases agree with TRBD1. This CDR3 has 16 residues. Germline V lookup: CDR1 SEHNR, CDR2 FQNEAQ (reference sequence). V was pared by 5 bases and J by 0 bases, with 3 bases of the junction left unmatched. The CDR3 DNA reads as TGTGCCAGCAGCCTAGGGACAGGGGCAACTAATGAAAAACTGTTTTTT. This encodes CASSLGTGATNEKLFF.

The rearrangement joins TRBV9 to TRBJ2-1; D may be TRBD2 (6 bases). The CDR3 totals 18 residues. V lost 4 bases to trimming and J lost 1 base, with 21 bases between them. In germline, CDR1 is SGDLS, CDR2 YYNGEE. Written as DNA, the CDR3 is TGTGCCAGCAGCCGTACTCCTCTACCCAGCGGGTCCTACAATGAGCAGTTCTTC. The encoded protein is CASSRTPLPSGSYNEQFF.

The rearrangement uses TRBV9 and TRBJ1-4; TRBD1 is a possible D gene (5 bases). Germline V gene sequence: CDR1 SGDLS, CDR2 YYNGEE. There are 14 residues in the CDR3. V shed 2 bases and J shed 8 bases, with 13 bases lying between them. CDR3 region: CASSVGWQGEKLFF. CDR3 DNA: TGTGCCAGCAGCGTGGGTTGGCAGGGCGAAAAACTGTTTTTT.

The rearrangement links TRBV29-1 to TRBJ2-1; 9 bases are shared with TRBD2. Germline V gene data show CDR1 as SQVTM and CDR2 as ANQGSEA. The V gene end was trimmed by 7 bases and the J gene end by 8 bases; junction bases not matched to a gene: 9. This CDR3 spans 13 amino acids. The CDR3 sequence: CSGLGLAHDEQFF. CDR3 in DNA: TGCAGCGGGCTCGGACTAGCGCACGATGAGCAGTTCTTC.

Here the CDR3 reads CASTKTGGGYEQYF. DNA for the CDR3: TGCGCCAGCACCAAGACAGGGGGCGGCTACGAGCAGTACTTC. V is TRBV10-2 and J is TRBJ2-7, with 10 bases matching TRBD1. V was clipped by 7 bases and J by 3 bases; unmatched bases: 6. Per the germline V gene, CDR1 is WSHSY and CDR2 is SAAADI. The CDR3 is made up of 14 amino acids.

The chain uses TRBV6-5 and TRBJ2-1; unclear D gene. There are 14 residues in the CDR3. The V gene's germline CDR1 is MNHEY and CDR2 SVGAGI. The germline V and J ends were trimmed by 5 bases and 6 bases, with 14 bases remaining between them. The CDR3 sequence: CASSRHLLGNEQFF. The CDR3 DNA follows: TGTGCCAGCAGTCGACACCTTTTAGGCAATGAGCAGTTCTTC.

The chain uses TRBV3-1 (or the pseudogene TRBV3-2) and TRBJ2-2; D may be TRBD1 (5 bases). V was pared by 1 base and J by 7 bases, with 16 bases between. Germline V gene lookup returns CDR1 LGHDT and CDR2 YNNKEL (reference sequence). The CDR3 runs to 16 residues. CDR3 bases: TGTGCCAGCAGCCAAGGGGGCGCAGGGATAGGCGGGGAGCTGTTTTTT. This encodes CASSQGGAGIGGELFF.

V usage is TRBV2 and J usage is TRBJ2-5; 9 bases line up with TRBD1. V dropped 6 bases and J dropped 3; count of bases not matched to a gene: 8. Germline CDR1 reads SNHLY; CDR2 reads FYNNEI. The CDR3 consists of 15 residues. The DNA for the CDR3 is TGTGCCAGCAGGCTACAGGGGGCTGTAGAAGAGACCCAGTACTTC. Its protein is CASRLQGAVEETQYF.

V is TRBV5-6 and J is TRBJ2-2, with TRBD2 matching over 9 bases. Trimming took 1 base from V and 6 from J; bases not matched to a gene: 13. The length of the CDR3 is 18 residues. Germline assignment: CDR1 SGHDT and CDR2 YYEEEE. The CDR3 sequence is CASSLWTRGGARAGELFF. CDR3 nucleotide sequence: TGTGCCAGCAGCTTGTGGACTCGCGGGGGGGCCAGGGCCGGGGAGCTGTTTTTT.

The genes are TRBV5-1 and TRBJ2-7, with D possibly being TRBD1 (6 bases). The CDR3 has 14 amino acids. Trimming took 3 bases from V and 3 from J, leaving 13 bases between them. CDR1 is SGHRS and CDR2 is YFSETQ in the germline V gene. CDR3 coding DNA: TGCGCCAGCAGCTCGGACAGTATCAACTACGAGCAGTACTTC. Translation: CASSSDSINYEQYF.

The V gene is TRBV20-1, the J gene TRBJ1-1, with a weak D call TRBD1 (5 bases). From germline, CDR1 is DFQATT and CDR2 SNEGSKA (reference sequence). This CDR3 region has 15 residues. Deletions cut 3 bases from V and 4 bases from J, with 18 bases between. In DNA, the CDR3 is TGCAGTGCTAGTTCCGTTTTGGGGGGTGGCACTGAAGCTTTCTTT. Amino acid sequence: CSASSVLGGGTEAFF.

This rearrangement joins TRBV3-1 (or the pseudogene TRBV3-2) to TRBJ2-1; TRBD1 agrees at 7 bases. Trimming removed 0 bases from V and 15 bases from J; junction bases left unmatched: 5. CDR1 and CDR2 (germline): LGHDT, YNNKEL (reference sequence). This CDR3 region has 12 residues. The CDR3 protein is CASSQDRQGAFF. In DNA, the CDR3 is TGTGCCAGCAGCCAAGATAGACAGGGCGCGTTCTTC.

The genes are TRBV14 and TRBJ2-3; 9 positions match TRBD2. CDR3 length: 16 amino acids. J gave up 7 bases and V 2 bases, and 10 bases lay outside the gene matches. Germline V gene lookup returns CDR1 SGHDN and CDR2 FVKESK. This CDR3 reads CASSQYVAGATNTQYF. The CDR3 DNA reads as TGTGCCAGCAGCCAATATGTAGCGGGGGCCACGAATACGCAGTATTTT.